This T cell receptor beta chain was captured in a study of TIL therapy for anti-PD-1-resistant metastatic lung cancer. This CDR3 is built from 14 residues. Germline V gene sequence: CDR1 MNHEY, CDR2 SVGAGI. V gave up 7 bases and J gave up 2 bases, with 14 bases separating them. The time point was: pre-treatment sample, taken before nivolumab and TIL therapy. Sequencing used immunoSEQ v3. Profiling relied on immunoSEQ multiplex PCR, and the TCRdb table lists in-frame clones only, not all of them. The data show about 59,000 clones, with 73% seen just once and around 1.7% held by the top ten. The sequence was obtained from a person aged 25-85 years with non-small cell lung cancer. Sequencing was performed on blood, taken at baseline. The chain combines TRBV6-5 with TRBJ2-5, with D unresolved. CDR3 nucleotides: TGTGCCAGCACGGATCCCACAAGTCAAGAGACCCAGTACTTC. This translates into CASTDPTSQETQYF.